This T cell receptor (beta chain) was recorded in a study of technical replicates of blood from several donors. Assay used: immunoSEQ multiplex PCR; TCRdb lists only in-frame clones, some missing. The sample has about 66,000 clones, roughly 90% seen once. This clone has only one observation. This receptor was obtained from a human donor in good health. Some clones in this sample may be carry-over from other donors' samples. Sample: PBMCs.

CDR3 residues: CASSLRQGGTGELFF. The CDR3 nucleotides read TGTGCCAGCAGCTTACGACAGGGGGGCACCGGGGAGCTGTTTTTT. The rearrangement uses TRBV7-2 and TRBJ2-2; TRBD1 matches at 9 bases. V trimming: 2 bases; J trimming: 4 bases; junction bases outside the gene matches: 2. Germline CDR1 and CDR2: SGHTA and FQGNSA. The length of the CDR3 is 15 residues.